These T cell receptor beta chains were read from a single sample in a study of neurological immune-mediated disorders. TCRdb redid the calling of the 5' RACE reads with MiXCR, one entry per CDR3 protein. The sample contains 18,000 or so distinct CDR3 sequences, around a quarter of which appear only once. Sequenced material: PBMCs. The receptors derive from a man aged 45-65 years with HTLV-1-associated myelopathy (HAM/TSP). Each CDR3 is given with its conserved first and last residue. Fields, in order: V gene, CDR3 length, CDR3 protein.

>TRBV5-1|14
CASGDPQGPNIQYF
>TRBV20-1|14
CSARFRDRLYEQYF
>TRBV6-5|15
CASSPAGGTYNEQFF
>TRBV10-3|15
CAISVASGRQSEQFF
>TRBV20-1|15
CSARDLSRDTGELFF
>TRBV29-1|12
CSVDRGTGELFF
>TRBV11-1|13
CASSLRHLYEQYF
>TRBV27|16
CASSPTPGQGSEKLFF
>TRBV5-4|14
CASSWGDRGYEQYF
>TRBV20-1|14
CSASRGRSDSPLHF
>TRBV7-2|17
CASSLGITGTGGEGYNF
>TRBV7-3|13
CASSLLPAEKLFF
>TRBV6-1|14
CASSGRSGWNEQFF
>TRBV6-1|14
CASDYTGSTDTQYF
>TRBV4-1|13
CASSQGSDYEQYF
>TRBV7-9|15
CASSPDRGSPGELFF
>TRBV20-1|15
CSARRGLAGGDEQFF
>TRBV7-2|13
CASSTDRDQPQHF
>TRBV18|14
CASSPPRDRETQYF
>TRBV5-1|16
CASSRAGGFSYNEQFF
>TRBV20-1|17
CSARDLTGGAIRNEQYF
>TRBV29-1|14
CSARDSSGANVLTF
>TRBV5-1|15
CASSLRIVNTDTQYF
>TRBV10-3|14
CAIRTARGANVLTF
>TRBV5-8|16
CASSLGRAGPQETQYF
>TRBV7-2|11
CASSPQDTQYF
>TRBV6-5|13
CASSSTGTYGYTF
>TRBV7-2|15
CASSLGGGSNQPQHF
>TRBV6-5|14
CASSSTWIGTEAFF
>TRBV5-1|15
CASSLAGTGRETQYF
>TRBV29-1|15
CSVEYLAGSTDTQYF
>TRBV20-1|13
CSVTRDYTDTQYF
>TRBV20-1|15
CSASILAEAKNIQYF
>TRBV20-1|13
CSAKDRFTDTQYF
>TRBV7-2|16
CASSSGQGSTNEKLFF
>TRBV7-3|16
CASSPRTGGDSYEQYF
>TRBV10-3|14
CATSTGANTGELFF
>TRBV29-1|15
CSVSGTSGSRDEQFF
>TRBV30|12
CAWVPLNTEAFF
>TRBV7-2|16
CASSFDWTSSYNEQFF
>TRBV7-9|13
CASSPDMVTEQYF
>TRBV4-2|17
CASSQEVLAGGSDTQYF
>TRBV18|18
CASSPLQDRGLQNTEAFF
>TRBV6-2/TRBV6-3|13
CASSRQGSTEAFF
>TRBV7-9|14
CASSFRGSDTEAFF
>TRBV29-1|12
CSVDRGQETQYF
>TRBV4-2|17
CASSQDEASGRFGEQFF